In its sample, the clone carrying this TCR beta chain was seen a few times. This entry belongs to a study of shared clonotypes between healthy human individuals. CD4+ cell separation produced CD45RA+ naive and CD45RA-negative memory subsets. The V gene's germline CDR1 is MNHEY and CDR2 SVGAGI. V gave up 7 bases and J gave up 12 bases; unmatched junction bases: 5. The CDR3 consists of 11 residues. This table comes from immunoSEQ multiplex PCR, and its TCRdb copy is limited to in-frame clones, with some not included. The sample lists 150,000 to 200,000 clones, about 68% occurring once. This TCR was recovered from a man aged 30 to 45 in good health. This rearrangement joins TRBV6-5 to TRBJ2-1, with TRBD1 matching 8 bases. Sequenced material: memory CD4+ T cells sorted from blood. The subset is: CD45RA-negative fraction. DNA for the CDR3: TGTGCCAGCACAGGGGGCATATCGCAGTTCTTC. This sequence encodes CASTGGISQFF.